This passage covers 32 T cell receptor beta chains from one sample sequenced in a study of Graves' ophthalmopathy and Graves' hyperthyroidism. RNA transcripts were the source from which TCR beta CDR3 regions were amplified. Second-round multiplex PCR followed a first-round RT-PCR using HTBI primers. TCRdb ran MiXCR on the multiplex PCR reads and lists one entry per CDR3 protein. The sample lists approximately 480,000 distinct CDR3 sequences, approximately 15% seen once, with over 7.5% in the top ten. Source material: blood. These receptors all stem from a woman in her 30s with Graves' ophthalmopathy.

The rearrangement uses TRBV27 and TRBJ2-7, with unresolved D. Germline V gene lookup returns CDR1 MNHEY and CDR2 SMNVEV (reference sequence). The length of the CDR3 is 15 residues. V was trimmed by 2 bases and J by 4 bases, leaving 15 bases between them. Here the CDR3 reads CASSLMRGEVYEQYF. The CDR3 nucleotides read TGTGCCAGCAGTTTAATGCGTGGGGAAGTGTACGAGCAGTACTTC.

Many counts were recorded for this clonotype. Here the CDR3 reads CSVPGQGVGELFF. The DNA for the CDR3 is TGCAGCGTTCCGGGACAGGGGGTCGGGGAGCTGTTTTTT. This chain connects TRBV29-1 to TRBJ2-2, with TRBD1 identical over 11 bases. The CDR3 extends over 13 amino acids. CDR1 is SQVTM and CDR2 is ANQGSEA in the germline V gene. V lost 5 bases and J lost 7; bases outside the gene matches: 3.

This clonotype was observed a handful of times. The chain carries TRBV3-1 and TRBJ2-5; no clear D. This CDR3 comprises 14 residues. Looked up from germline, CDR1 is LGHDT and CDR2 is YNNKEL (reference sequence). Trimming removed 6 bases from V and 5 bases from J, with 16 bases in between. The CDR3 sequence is CASRHSSAGETQYF. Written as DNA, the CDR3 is TGTGCCAGCAGACACAGTTCTGCCGGGGAGACCCAGTACTTC.

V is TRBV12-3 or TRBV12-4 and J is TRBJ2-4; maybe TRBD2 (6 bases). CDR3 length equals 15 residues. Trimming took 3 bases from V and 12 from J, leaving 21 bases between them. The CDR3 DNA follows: TGTGCCAGCAGTTTCAACCAGTGGGAGGACCCCGGTCAGTACTTC. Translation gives CASSFNQWEDPGQYF.

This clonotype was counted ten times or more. The CDR3 DNA reads TGTGCCAGCAGCTTAAATGGGGCACCTAACACTGAAGCTTTCTTT. It encodes CASSLNGAPNTEAFF. The V and J genes are TRBV11-3 and TRBJ1-1, with D tentatively TRBD1 (5 bases). The CDR3 is 15 amino acids. Trimming shortened V by 2 bases and J by 2 bases, and 12 bases separated the two germline ends. Looked up from germline, CDR1 is SGHNT and CDR2 is YENEEA.

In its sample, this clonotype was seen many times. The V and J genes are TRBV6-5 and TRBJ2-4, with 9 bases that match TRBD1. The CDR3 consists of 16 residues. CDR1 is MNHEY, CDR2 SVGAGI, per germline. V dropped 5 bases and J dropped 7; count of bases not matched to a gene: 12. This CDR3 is CASSLRDRAQGNIQYF. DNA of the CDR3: TGTGCCAGCAGTCTACGGGACAGGGCTCAAGGGAACATTCAGTACTTC.

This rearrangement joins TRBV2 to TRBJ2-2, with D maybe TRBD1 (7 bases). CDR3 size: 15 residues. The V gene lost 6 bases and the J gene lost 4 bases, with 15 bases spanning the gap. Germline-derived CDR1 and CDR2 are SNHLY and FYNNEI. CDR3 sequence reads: CASRKEGASTGELFF. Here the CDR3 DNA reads TGTGCCAGCAGGAAGGAGGGGGCGAGCACCGGGGAGCTGTTTTTT.

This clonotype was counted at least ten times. The CDR3 sequence: CASRGQLVTEAFF. The CDR3 bases are TGTGCCAGCAGGGGACAGTTAGTCACTGAAGCTTTCTTT. The chain uses TRBV6-5 and TRBJ1-1; 7 positions match TRBD1. After removal of 6 bases from V and 4 bases from J, the junction contained 5 bases not matched to a gene. The CDR3 spans 13 residues. The germline CDR1 and CDR2 sequences are MNHEY and SVGAGI.

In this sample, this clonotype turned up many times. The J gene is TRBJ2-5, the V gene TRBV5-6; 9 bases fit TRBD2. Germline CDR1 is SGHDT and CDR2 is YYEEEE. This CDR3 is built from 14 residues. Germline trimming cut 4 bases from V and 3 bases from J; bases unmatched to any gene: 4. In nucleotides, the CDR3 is TGTGCCAGCAGCCCAGCGGGAGGAGAAGAGACCCAGTACTTC. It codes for CASSPAGGEETQYF.

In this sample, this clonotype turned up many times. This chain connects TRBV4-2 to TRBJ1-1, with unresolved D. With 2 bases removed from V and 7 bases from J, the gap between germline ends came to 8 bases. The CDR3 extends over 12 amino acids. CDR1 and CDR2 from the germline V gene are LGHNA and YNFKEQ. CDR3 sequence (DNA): TGTGCCAGCAGCCAAAGCTCCGTTGAAGCTTTCTTT. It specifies CASSQSSVEAFF.

The CDR3 coding sequence is TGTGCCAGCAGCTTAGGAGGCAGCCGTAGGCCCCAGCATTTT. Protein product: CASSLGGSRRPQHF. The rearrangement joins TRBV7-8 to TRBJ1-5; D gene unclear. The CDR3 totals 14 residues. Trimming removed 1 base from V and 9 bases from J, with 13 bases in between. Germline-derived CDR1 and CDR2 are SGHVS and FQNEAQ. Based on the CDR3 plus reference TRBV7-8 and TRBJ1-5, the full variable domain is GAGVSQSPRYKVAKRGQDVALRCDPISGHVSLFWYQQALGQGPEFLTYFQNEAQLDKSGLPSDRFFAERPEGSVSTLKIQRTQQEDSAVYLCASSLGGSRRPQHFGDGTRLSIL.

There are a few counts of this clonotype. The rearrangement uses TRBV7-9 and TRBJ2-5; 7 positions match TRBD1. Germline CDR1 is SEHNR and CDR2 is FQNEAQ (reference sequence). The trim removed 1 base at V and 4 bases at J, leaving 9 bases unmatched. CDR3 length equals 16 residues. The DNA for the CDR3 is TGTGCCAGCAGCTTAGACGACAGGGAACCAAGAGAGACCCAGTACTTC. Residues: CASSLDDREPRETQYF.

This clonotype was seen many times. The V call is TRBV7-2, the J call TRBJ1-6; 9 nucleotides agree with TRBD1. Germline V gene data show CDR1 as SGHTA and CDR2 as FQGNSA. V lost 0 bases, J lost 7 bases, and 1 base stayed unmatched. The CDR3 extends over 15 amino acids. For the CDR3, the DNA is TGTGCCAGCAGCTTAGCACAGGGGGCAAATTCACCCCTCCACTTT. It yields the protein CASSLAQGANSPLHF.

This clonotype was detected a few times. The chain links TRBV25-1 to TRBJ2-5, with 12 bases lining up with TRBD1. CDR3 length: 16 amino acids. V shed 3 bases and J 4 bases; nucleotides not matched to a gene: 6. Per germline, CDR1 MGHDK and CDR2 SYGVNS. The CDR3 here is CASSDTGTGGAETQYF. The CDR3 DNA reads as TGTGCCAGCAGTGACACCGGGACAGGGGGCGCAGAGACCCAGTACTTC.

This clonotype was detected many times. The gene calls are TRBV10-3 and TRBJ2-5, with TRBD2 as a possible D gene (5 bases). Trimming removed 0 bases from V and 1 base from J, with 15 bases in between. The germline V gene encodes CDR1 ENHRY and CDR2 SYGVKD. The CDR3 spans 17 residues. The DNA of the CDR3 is TGTGCCATCAGTGAGTCTCGGAGGACGGTTATCCAAGAGACCCAGTACTTC. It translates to CAISESRRTVIQETQYF.

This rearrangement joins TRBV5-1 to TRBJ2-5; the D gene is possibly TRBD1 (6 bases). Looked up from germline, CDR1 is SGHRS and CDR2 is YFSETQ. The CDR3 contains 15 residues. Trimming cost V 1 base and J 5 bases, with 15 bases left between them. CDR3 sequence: CASSLKGQYQETQYF. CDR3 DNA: TGCGCCAGCAGCTTGAAAGGACAGTATCAGGAGACCCAGTACTTC.

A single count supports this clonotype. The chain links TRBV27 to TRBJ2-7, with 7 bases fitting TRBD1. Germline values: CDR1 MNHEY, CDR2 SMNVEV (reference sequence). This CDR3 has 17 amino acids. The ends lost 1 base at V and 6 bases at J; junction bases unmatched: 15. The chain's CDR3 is CASSLLGTAFPTSEQYF. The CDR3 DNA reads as TGTGCCAGCAGTTTATTAGGGACAGCCTTCCCCACCTCCGAGCAGTACTTC.

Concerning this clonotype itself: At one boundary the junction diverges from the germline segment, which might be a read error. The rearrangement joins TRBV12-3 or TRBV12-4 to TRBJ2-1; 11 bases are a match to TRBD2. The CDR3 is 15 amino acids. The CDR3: CASFQTSGTPNEKFF. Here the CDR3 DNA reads TGTGCCAGCTTCCAGACTAGCGGGACCCCCAATGAGAAGTTCTTC.

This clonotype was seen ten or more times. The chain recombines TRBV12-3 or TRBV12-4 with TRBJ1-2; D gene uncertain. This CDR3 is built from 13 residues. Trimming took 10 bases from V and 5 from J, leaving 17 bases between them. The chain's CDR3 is CATAREGDYGYTF. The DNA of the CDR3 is TGTGCCACGGCACGGGAAGGCGATTATGGCTACACCTTC.

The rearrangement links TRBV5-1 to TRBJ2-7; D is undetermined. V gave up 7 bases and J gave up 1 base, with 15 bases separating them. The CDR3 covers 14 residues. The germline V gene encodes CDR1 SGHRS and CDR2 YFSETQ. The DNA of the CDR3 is TGCGCCAGCCCCCAAAATCGGGCTTCCTACGAGCAGTACTTC. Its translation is CASPQNRASYEQYF.

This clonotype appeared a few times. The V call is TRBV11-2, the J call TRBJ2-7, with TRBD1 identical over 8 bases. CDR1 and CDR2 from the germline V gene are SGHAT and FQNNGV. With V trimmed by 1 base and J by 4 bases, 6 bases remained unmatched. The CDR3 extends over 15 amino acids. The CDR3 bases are TGTGCCAGCAGCTTAGGGACAGGGCTTTTTTACGAGCAGTACTTC. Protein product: CASSLGTGLFYEQYF. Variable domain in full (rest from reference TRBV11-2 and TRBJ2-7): EAGVAQSPRYKIIEKRQSVAFWCNPISGHATLYWYQQILGQGPKLLIQFQNNGVVDDSQLPKDRFSAERLKGVDSTLKIQPAKLEDSAVYLCASSLGTGLFYEQYFGPGTRLTVT.

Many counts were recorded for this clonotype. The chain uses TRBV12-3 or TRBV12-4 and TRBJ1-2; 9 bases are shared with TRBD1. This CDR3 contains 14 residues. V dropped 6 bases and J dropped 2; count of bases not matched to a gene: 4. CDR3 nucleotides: TGTGCCAGCAGACTACAGGGGGCCAACTATGGCTACACCTTC. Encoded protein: CASRLQGANYGYTF.

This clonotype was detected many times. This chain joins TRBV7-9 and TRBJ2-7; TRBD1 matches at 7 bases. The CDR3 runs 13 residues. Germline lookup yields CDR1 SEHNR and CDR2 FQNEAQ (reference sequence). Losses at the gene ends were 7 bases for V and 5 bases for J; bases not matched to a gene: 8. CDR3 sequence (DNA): TGTGCCAGCACCACCTCAGGACAGGACGAGCAGTACTTC. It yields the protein CASTTSGQDEQYF.

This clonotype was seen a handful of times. The CDR3 protein is CASSPTSGITYEQYF. Here the CDR3 DNA reads TGCGCCAGCAGTCCGACTAGCGGGATAACCTACGAGCAGTACTTC. The V and J genes are TRBV10-1 and TRBJ2-7; TRBD2 agrees at 11 bases. Germline V lookup: CDR1 WNHNN, CDR2 SYGVQD (reference sequence). CDR3 length equals 15 residues. J was trimmed by 2 bases and V by 5 bases; bases with no gene match: 5.

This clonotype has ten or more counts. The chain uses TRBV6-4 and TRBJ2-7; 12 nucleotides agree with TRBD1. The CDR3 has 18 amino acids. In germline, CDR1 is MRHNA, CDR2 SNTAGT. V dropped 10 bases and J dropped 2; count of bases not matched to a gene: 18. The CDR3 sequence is CATRTGQGATRGTYEQYF. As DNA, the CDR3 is TGTGCCACCAGGACGGGACAGGGGGCGACTCGGGGAACCTACGAGCAGTACTTC.

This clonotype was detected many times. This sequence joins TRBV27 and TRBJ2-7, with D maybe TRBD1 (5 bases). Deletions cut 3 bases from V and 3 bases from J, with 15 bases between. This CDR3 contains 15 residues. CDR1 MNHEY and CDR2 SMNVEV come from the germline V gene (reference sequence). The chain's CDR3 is CASSFSTAGLYEQYF. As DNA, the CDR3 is TGTGCCAGCAGTTTTTCGACGGCAGGGCTCTACGAGCAGTACTTC.

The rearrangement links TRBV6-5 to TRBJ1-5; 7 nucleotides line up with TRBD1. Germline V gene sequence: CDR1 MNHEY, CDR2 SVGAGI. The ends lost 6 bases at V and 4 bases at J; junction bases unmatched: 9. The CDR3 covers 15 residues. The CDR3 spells CASRLGTAPNQPQHF. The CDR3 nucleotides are TGTGCCAGCAGACTCGGGACAGCCCCAAATCAGCCCCAGCATTTT.

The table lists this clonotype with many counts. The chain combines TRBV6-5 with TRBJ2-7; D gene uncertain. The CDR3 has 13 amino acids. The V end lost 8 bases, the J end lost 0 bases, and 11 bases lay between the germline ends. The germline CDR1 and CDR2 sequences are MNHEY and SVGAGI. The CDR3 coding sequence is TGTGCCAGCGATGGACGGAACTCCTACGAGCAGTACTTC. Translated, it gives CASDGRNSYEQYF.

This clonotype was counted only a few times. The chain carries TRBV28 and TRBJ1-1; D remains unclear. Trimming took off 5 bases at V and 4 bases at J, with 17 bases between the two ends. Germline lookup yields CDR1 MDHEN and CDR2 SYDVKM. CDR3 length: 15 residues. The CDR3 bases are TGTGCCAGCAGTCTACGTGGGGAGGTTGTCACTGAAGCTTTCTTT. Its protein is CASSLRGEVVTEAFF.

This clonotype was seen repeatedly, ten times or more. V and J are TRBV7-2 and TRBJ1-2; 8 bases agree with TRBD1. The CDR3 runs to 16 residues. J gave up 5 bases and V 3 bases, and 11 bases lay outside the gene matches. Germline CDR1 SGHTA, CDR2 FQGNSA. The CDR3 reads CASSFNTWTGLYGYTF. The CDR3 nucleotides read TGTGCCAGCAGCTTCAATACCTGGACAGGGCTTTATGGCTACACCTTC.

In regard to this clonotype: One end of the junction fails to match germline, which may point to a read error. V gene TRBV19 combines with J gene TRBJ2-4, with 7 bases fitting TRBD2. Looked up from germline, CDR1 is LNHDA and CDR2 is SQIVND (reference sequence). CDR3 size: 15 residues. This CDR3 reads CASTMGGHAKNIKYF. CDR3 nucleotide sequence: TGTGCCAGTACCATGGGAGGGCATGCCAAAAACATTAAGTACTTC.

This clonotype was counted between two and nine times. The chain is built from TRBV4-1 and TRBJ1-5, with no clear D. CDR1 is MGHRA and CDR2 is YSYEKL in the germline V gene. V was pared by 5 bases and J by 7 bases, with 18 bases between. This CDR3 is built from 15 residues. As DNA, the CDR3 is TGCGCCAGCAGCGTCCGGGAAGTAAGTAGCCAGCCCCAGCATTTT. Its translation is CASSVREVSSQPQHF.